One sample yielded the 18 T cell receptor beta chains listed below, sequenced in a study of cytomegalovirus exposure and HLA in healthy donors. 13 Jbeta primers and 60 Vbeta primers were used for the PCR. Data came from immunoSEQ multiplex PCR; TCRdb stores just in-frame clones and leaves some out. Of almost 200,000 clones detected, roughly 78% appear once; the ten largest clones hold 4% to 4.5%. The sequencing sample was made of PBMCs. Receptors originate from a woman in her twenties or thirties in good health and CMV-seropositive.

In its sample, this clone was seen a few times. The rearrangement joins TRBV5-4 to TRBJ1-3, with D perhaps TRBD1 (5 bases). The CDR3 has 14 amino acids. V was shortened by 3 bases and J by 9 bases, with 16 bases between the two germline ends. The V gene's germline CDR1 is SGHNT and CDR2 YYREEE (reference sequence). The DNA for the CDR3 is TGTGCCAGCAGCTCCGAGTTTGGGACTGCCACCATATATTTT. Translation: CASSSEFGTATIYF.

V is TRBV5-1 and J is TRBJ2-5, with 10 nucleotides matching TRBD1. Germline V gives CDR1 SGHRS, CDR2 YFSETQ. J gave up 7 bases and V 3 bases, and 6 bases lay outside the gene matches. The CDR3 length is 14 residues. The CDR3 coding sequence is TGCGCCAGCAGCTCCGGGACAGGGGAAGGGACCCAGTACTTC. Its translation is CASSSGTGEGTQYF. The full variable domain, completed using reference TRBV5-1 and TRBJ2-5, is KAGVTQTPRYLIKTRGQQVTLSCSPISGHRSVSWYQQTPGQGLQFLFEYFSETQRNKGNFPGRFSGRQFSNSRSEMNVSTLELGDSALYLCASSSGTGEGTQYFGPGTRLLVL.

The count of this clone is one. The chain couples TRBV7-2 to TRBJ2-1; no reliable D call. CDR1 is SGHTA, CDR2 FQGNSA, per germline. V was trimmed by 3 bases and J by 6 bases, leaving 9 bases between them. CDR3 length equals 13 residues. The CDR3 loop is CASSLAVTNEQFF. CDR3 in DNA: TGTGCCAGCAGCTTGGCGGTTACCAATGAGCAGTTCTTC.

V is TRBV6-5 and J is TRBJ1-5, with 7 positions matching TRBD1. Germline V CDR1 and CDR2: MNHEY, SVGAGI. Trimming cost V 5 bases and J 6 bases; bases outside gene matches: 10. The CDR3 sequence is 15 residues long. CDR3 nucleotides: TGTGCCAGCAGTCCCACAGGGGCACTGGGTCAGCCCCAGCATTTT. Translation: CASSPTGALGQPQHF.

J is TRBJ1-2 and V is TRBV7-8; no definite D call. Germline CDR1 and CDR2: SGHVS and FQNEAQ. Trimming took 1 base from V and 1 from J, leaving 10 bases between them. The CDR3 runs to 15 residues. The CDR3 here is CASSLVQLDNYGYTF. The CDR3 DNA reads TGTGCCAGCAGCTTAGTACAGCTCGATAACTATGGCTACACCTTC.

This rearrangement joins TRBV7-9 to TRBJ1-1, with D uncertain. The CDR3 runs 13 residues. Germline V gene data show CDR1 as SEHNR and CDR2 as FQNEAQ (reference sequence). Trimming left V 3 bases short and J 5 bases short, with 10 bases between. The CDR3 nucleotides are TGTGCCAGCAGCTTTGAGGGAAGGACTGAAGCTTTCTTT. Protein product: CASSFEGRTEAFF.

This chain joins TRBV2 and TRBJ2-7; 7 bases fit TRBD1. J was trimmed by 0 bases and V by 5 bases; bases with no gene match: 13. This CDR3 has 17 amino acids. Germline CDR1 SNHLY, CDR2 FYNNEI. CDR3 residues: CASSRPPGQRSSYEQYF. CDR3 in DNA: TGTGCCAGCAGTCGCCCCCCGGGACAGAGGAGCTCCTACGAGCAGTACTTC.

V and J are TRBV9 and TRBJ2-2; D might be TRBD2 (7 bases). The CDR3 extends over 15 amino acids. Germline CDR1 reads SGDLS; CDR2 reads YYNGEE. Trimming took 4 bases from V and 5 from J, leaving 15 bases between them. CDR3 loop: CASSFRGGPTGELFF. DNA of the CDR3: TGTGCCAGCAGCTTTAGGGGGGGTCCGACCGGGGAGCTGTTTTTT.

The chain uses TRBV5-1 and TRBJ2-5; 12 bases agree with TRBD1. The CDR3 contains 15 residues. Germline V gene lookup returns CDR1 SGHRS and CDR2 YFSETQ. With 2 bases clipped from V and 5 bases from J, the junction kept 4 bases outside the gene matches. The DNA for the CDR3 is TGCGCCAGCAGCTTAGGGACAGGGGGCCGGGAGACCCAGTACTTC. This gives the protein CASSLGTGGRETQYF.

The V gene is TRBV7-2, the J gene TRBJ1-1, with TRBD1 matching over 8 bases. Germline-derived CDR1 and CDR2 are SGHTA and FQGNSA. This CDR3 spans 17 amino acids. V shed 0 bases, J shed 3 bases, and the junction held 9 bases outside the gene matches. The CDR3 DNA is TGTGCCAGCAGCTTAGCGTGGGGAGGACAGGGCCACACTGAAGCTTTCTTT. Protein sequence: CASSLAWGGQGHTEAFF.

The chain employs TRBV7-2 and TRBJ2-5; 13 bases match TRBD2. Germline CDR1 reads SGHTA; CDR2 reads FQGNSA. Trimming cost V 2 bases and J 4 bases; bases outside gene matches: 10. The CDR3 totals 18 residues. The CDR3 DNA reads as TGTGCCAGCAGCTTATGGGCCGGACTAGCGGGAGTGGGAGAGACCCAGTACTTC. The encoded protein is CASSLWAGLAGVGETQYF. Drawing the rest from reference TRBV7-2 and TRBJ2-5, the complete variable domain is GAGVSQSPSNKVTEKGKDVELRCDPISGHTALYWYRQSLGQGLEFLIYFQGNSAPDKSGLPSDRFSAERTGGSVSTLTIQRTQQEDSAVYLCASSLWAGLAGVGETQYFGPGTRLLVL.

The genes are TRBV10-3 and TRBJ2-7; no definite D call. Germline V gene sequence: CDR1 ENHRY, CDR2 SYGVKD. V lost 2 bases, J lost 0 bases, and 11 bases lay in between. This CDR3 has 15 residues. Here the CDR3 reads CAISEPNLGSYEQYF. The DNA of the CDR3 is TGTGCCATCAGTGAGCCTAACCTTGGCTCCTACGAGCAGTACTTC.

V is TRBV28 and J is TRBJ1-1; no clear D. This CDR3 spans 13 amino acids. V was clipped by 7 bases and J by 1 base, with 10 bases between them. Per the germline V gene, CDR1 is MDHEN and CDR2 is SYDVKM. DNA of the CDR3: TGTGCCAGCACCTCCAGGAAGAACACTGAAGCTTTCTTT. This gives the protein CASTSRKNTEAFF.

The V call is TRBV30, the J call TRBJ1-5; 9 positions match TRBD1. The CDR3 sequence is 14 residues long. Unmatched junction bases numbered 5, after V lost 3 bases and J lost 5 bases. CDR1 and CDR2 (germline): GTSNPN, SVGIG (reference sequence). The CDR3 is CAWSSGQGYQPQHF. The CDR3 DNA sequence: TGTGCCTGGAGCTCGGGACAGGGCTATCAGCCCCAGCATTTT.

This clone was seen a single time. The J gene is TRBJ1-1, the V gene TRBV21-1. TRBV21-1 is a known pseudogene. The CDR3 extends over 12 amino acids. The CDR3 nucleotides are TGTGCCAGCAGCCCCGCTGGGAGAGGGGCTTTCTTT. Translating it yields CASSPAGRGAFF.

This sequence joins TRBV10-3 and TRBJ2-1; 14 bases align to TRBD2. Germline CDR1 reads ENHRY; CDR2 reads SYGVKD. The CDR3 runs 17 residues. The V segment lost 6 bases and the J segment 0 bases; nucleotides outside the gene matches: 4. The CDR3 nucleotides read TGTGCCATCAGCGGGACTAGCGGGGGTCGCTCCTACAATGAGCAGTTCTTC. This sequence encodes CAISGTSGGRSYNEQFF.

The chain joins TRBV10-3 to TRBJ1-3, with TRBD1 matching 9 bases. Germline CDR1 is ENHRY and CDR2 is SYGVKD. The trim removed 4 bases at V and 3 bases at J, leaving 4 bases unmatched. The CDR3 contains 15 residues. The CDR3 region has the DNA TGTGCCATCAGTGGTTGGACAGGGGTTGGAAACACCATATATTTT. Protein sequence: CAISGWTGVGNTIYF.

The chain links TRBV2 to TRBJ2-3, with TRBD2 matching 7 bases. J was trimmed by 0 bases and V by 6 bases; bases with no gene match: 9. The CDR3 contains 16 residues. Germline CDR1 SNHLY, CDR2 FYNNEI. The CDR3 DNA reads TGTGCCAGCAGCGTCACATGGGGGGGGAGCACAGATACGCAGTATTTT. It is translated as CASSVTWGGSTDTQYF. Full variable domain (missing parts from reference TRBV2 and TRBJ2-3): EPEVTQTPSHQVTQMGQEVILRCVPISNHLYFYWYRQILGQKVEFLVSFYNNEISEKSEIFDDQFSVERPDGSNFTLKIRSTKLEDSAMYFCASSVTWGGSTDTQYFGPGTRLTVL.